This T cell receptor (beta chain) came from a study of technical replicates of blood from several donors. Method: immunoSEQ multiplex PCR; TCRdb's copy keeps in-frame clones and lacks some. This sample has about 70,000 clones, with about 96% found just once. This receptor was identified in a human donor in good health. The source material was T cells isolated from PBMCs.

The CDR3 reads CASSASGYTF. The CDR3 DNA reads TGTGCCAGCAGTGCGAGTGGCTACACCTTC. The chain combines TRBV6-1 with TRBJ1-2; D remains unclear. The CDR3 totals 10 residues. Trimming shortened V by 4 bases and J by 7 bases, and 4 bases separated the two germline ends. CDR1 and CDR2 from the germline V gene are MNHNS and SASEGT.